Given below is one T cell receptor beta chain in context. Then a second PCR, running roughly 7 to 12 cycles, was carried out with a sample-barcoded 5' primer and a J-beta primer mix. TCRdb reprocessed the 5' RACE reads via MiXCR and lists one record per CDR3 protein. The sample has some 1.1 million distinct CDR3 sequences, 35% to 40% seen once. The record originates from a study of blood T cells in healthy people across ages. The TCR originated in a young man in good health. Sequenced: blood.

In nucleotides, the CDR3 is TGTGCCAGCAGCCGCCTGGGGCAGTCGGTCACTGAAGCTTTCTTT. Its translation: CASSRLGQSVTEAFF. J is TRBJ1-1 and V is TRBV5-6, with D perhaps matching TRBD1 (5 bases). This CDR3 is built from 15 residues. Germline lookup yields CDR1 SGHDT and CDR2 YYEEEE. V was shortened by 4 bases and J by 4 bases, with 17 bases between the two germline ends.